Shown below are 3 T cell receptor beta chains from a single sample sequenced in a study of Graves' ophthalmopathy and Graves' hyperthyroidism. Amplification of TCR beta CDR3 regions used RNA transcripts. First-round RT-PCR relied on HTBI primers, and a second-round multiplex PCR came next. MiXCR, run by TCRdb on the multiplex PCR reads, gives a single entry per CDR3 protein. The sample comprises roughly 1.1 million distinct CDR3 sequences, 35% to 40% of which are singletons, and around 10% rests with the top ten. Material for sequencing was peripheral blood or thyroid tissue (not recorded which). The receptors stem from an adult man with Graves' hyperthyroidism.

In regard to this clonotype: A much larger clone differs from this one at a single base, so this may be a read error. Written as DNA, the CDR3 is TGTGCCAGCAGCTCGGGGAACGGGGAGCTGTTTTTT. Amino acid sequence: CASSSGNGELFF. The V and J genes are TRBV7-9 and TRBJ2-2; a possible D gene is TRBD2 (5 bases). Germline V lookup: CDR1 SEHNR, CDR2 FQNEAQ (reference sequence). The CDR3 consists of 12 residues. Trimming took 4 bases from V and 7 from J, leaving 7 bases between them.

This clonotype was observed many times. This chain connects TRBV7-9 to TRBJ2-7, with 7 bases lining up with TRBD1. The CDR3 sequence is 15 residues long. The V gene end was trimmed by 4 bases and the J gene end by 5 bases; junction bases not matched to a gene: 11. Germline V lookup: CDR1 SEHNR, CDR2 FQNEAQ (reference sequence). CDR3 region: CASSWGQYKSHEQYF. In nucleotides, the CDR3 is TGTGCCAGCAGCTGGGGACAGTACAAAAGTCACGAGCAGTACTTC.

This clonotype was detected ten times or more. The V call is TRBV11-2, the J call TRBJ1-6; D is perhaps TRBD1 (6 bases). Germline V gene data show CDR1 as SGHAT and CDR2 as FQNNGV. The CDR3 totals 12 residues. The V end was cut by 5 bases, the J end by 13 bases, with 12 bases between. CDR3 sequence (DNA): TGTGCCAGCAGCAGGACAGATTTGCCCCTCCACTTT. It codes for CASSRTDLPLHF.